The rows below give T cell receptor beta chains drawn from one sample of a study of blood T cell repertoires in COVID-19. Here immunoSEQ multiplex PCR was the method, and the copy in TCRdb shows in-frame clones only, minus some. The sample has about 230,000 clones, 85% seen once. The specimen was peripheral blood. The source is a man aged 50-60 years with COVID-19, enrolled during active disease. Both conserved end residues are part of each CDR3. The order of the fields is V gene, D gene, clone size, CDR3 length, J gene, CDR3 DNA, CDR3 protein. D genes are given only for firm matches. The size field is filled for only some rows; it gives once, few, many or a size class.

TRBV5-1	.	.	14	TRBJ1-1	TGCGCCAGCAGCTACAAACACATGAACACTGAAGCTTTCTTT	CASSYKHMNTEAFF
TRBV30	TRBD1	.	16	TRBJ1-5	TGTGCCTGGAGTGGTGACAGGGGACATAGCAATCAGCCCCAGCATTTT	CAWSGDRGHSNQPQHF
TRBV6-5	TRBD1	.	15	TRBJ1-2	TGTGCCAGCAGTCCACATTGGGACAGCCCCTATGGCTACACCTTC	CASSPHWDSPYGYTF
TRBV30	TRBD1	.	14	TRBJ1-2	TGTGCCTGGAGTATCCGGGACAGGGTCCATGGCTACACCTTC	CAWSIRDRVHGYTF
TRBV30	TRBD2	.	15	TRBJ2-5	TGTGCCTGGGGGGGTAGCGGGGGCCCCCTGGAGACCCAGTACTTC	CAWGGSGGPLETQYF
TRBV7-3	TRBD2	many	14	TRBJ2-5	TGTGCCAGCAGCCCTAGCGGCCTGGGGGAGACCCAGTACTTC	CASSPSGLGETQYF
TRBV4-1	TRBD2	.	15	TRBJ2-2	TGCGCCAGCAGCCAGGGACTAGGAAACACCGGGGAGCTGTTTTTT	CASSQGLGNTGELFF
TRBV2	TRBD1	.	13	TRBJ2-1	TGTGCCACGGGGACAGAACTATACAATGAGCAGTTCTTC	CATGTELYNEQFF
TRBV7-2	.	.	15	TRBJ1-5	TGTGCCAGCACTATTATTGGGGGGGGCAATCAGCCCCAGCATTTT	CASTIIGGGNQPQHF
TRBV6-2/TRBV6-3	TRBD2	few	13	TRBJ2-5	TGTGCCAGCAGCTCATCGGGGGGGGAGACCCAGTACTTC	CASSSSGGETQYF
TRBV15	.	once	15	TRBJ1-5	TGTGCCACCAGCACACGTTCGGGGAGCAATCAGCCCCAGCATTTT	CATSTRSGSNQPQHF
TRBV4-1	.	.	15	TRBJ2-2	TGCGCCAGCAGCCAATCAGGTGCGAACACCGGGGAGCTGTTTTTT	CASSQSGANTGELFF
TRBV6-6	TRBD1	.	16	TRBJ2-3	TGTGCCAGCAGTGGGGGGACAGGGGGCGCATTAGATACGCAGTATTTT	CASSGGTGGALDTQYF
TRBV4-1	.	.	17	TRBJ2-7	TGCGCCAGCAGCCAATACCTGCCAGGACAGCTCGTGGACGAGCAGTACTTC	CASSQYLPGQLVDEQYF
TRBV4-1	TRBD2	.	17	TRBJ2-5	TGCGCCAGCAGCCCCCGGTCTACCGGGGGGGTGGGAGAGACCCAGTACTTC	CASSPRSTGGVGETQYF
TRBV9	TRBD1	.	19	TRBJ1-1	TGTGCCAGCAGCGCCGTGATTCCGGGACAGGGACTCATGAACACTGAAGCTTTCTTT	CASSAVIPGQGLMNTEAFF
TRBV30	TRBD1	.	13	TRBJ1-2	TGTGCCTGGAGGACAGGGGGTAACTATGGCTACACCTTC	CAWRTGGNYGYTF
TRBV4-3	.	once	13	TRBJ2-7	TGCGCCAGCAGCCAAGATATCAGCTACGAGCAGTACTTC	CASSQDISYEQYF
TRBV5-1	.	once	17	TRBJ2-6	TGCGCCAGCCGAATCGGGTTTTCTGGCTCTGGGGCCAACGTCCTGACTTTC	CASRIGFSGSGANVLTF
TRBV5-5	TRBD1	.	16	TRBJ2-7	TGTGCCAGCAGCGGCCCGGGACAGGGCTTGGGTTACGAGCAGTACTTC	CASSGPGQGLGYEQYF
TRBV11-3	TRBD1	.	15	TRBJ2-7	TGTGCCAGCAGCCCCGGGACAGGGTACTCCTACGAGCAGTACTTC	CASSPGTGYSYEQYF
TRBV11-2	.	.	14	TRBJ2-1	TGTGCCAGCGAACCGGGACTTCGGCCCTCTGAGCAGTTCTTC	CASEPGLRPSEQFF